The rows below give T cell receptor beta chains drawn from one sample of a study of T cell repertoires in cytomegalovirus infection. One entry per CDR3 protein results from TCRdb running MiXCR on the reads. The sample consists of 90,000 to 110,000 distinct CDR3 sequences, about 30% of them appearing once. Their antigen targets remain unknown. The sequenced sample was CD8+ T cells from cultured PBMCs, obtained from culture after CMV antigen stimulation. The receptor source for this set is a human donor in good health (CMV status not recorded). Some clones in this sample may be carry-over from other donors' samples. The CDR3 runs from the conserved cysteine through the conserved F or W. Each record gives: CDR3 protein, CDR3 DNA, clone size, D gene, J gene, V gene. A D gene is named only where the DNA matches it firmly. Part of the rows lack a size; the others show once, few, many or a class for expanded clones.

CDR3aa: CASRQTGTGVHEQYF
CDR3nt: TGTGCCAGCAGGCAAACCGGGACAGGGGTCCACGAGCAGTACTTC
abundance: few
d_gene: TRBD1
j_gene: TRBJ2-7
v_gene: TRBV12-3/TRBV12-4

CDR3aa: CASSPEAYSGNTIYF
CDR3nt: TGTGCCAGCAGCCCAGAGGCCTACAGTGGAAACACCATATATTTT
abundance: NA
d_gene: NA
j_gene: TRBJ1-3
v_gene: TRBV11-2

CDR3aa: CASRGTPLSSYEQYF
CDR3nt: TGTGCCAGCAGGGGGACTCCTTTGAGCTCCTACGAGCAGTACTTC
abundance: NA
d_gene: NA
j_gene: TRBJ2-7
v_gene: TRBV2

CDR3aa: CASSLTPGDYEQYF
CDR3nt: TGTGCCAGCAGCTTAACCCCAGGGGACTACGAGCAGTACTTC
abundance: many
d_gene: NA
j_gene: TRBJ2-7
v_gene: TRBV7-2

CDR3aa: CSVFKGDTPGQYF
CDR3nt: TGCAGCGTTTTCAAGGGGGACACCCCGGGGCAGTACTTC
abundance: NA
d_gene: NA
j_gene: TRBJ2-7
v_gene: TRBV29-1

CDR3aa: CATSRDSGALYNEQFF
CDR3nt: TGTGCCACCAGCAGAGATTCCGGGGCCCTTTACAATGAGCAGTTCTTC
abundance: few
d_gene: NA
j_gene: TRBJ2-1
v_gene: TRBV15

CDR3aa: CASSSSPRGVNTEAFF
CDR3nt: TGTGCCAGCTCATCATCCCCAAGGGGCGTGAACACTGAAGCTTTCTTT
abundance: many
d_gene: NA
j_gene: TRBJ1-1
v_gene: TRBV18

CDR3aa: CASSLVTPGGDTQYF
CDR3nt: TGTGCCAGCAGCTTAGTCACCCCCGGGGGAGATACGCAGTATTTT
abundance: NA
d_gene: NA
j_gene: TRBJ2-3
v_gene: TRBV11-2

CDR3aa: CASSLVGQDYGYTF
CDR3nt: TGTGCCAGCAGCTTAGTCGGCCAGGACTATGGCTACACCTTC
abundance: many
d_gene: NA
j_gene: TRBJ1-2
v_gene: TRBV7-9

CDR3aa: CASSLSMNTEAFF
CDR3nt: TGTGCCAGCTCGCTTAGTATGAACACTGAAGCTTTCTTT
abundance: many
d_gene: NA
j_gene: TRBJ1-1
v_gene: TRBV12-3/TRBV12-4

CDR3aa: CASRDDRGFGNQPQHF
CDR3nt: TGTGCCAGCAGAGACGACAGGGGGTTTGGCAATCAGCCCCAGCATTTT
abundance: NA
d_gene: TRBD1
j_gene: TRBJ1-5
v_gene: TRBV12-3/TRBV12-4

CDR3aa: CASSLLGSGYTF
CDR3nt: TGTGCCAGCAGTTTATTGGGTTCGGGCTACACCTTC
abundance: NA
d_gene: NA
j_gene: TRBJ1-2
v_gene: TRBV12-3/TRBV12-4

CDR3aa: CASSDDGQQYGYTF
CDR3nt: TGTGCCAGCAGCGATGATGGACAGCAATATGGCTACACCTTC
abundance: NA
d_gene: NA
j_gene: TRBJ1-2
v_gene: TRBV7-9

CDR3aa: CASSPTLGTRSYEQYF
CDR3nt: TGTGCCAGCAGCCCGACCCTCGGGACTCGCTCCTACGAGCAGTACTTC
abundance: many
d_gene: NA
j_gene: TRBJ2-7
v_gene: TRBV7-2

CDR3aa: CATSTHGYNEQFF
CDR3nt: TGTGCCACCAGCACTCACGGATACAATGAGCAGTTCTTC
abundance: few
d_gene: NA
j_gene: TRBJ2-1
v_gene: TRBV15

CDR3aa: CASSQEKSGDYGYTF
CDR3nt: TGTGCCAGCAGCCAAGAGAAATCAGGAGACTATGGCTACACCTTC
abundance: few
d_gene: NA
j_gene: TRBJ1-2
v_gene: TRBV4-2

CDR3aa: CASADYTRRYGYTF
CDR3nt: TGTGCCAGCGCCGACTATACAAGACGCTATGGCTACACCTTC
abundance: few
d_gene: NA
j_gene: TRBJ1-2
v_gene: TRBV6-1

CDR3aa: CASSLARDFQETQYF
CDR3nt: TGTGCCAGCAGCTTAGCCCGGGACTTCCAAGAGACCCAGTACTTC
abundance: NA
d_gene: NA
j_gene: TRBJ2-5
v_gene: TRBV11-3

CDR3aa: CASTQGRVGYTF
CDR3nt: TGTGCCAGCACACAGGGACGCGTTGGCTACACCTTC
abundance: NA
d_gene: NA
j_gene: TRBJ1-2
v_gene: TRBV19

CDR3aa: CASSQFGDRGNEQFF
CDR3nt: TGTGCCAGCAGCCAATTTGGGGACAGGGGCAATGAGCAGTTCTTC
abundance: NA
d_gene: TRBD1
j_gene: TRBJ2-1
v_gene: TRBV4-2

CDR3aa: CSTFRRSSYEQYF
CDR3nt: TGCAGTACCTTCAGGAGGAGCTCCTACGAGCAGTACTTC
abundance: NA
d_gene: NA
j_gene: TRBJ2-7
v_gene: TRBV20-1

CDR3aa: CASSYSGSSYEQYF
CDR3nt: TGTGCCAGCAGTTACTCAGGGAGCTCCTACGAGCAGTACTTC
abundance: NA
d_gene: NA
j_gene: TRBJ2-7
v_gene: TRBV6-6

CDR3aa: CASTVGTEETQYF
CDR3nt: TGTGCCAGCACGGTCGGAACGGAAGAGACCCAGTACTTC
abundance: few
d_gene: NA
j_gene: TRBJ2-5
v_gene: TRBV2

CDR3aa: CASSQGPGMNTEAFF
CDR3nt: TGCGCCAGCAGCCAAGGTCCAGGCATGAACACTGAAGCTTTCTTT
abundance: NA
d_gene: NA
j_gene: TRBJ1-1
v_gene: TRBV4-1

CDR3aa: CASSPGSAGFNEQFF
CDR3nt: TGTGCCAGTAGCCCCGGCTCGGCGGGGTTCAATGAGCAGTTCTTC
abundance: NA
d_gene: NA
j_gene: TRBJ2-1
v_gene: TRBV19

CDR3aa: CASSEIGQGRGEAFF
CDR3nt: TGTGCCAGCAGTGAAATTGGACAGGGGCGAGGAGAAGCTTTCTTT
abundance: NA
d_gene: TRBD1
j_gene: TRBJ1-1
v_gene: TRBV2

CDR3aa: CASSLVDGGAYEQYF
CDR3nt: TGTGCCAGCAGCTTAGTTGACGGGGGGGCCTACGAGCAGTACTTC
abundance: NA
d_gene: TRBD2
j_gene: TRBJ2-7
v_gene: TRBV7-9

CDR3aa: CASSPPGGTYNEQFF
CDR3nt: TGTGCCAGCAGCCCCCCGGGTGGCACCTACAATGAGCAGTTCTTC
abundance: NA
d_gene: NA
j_gene: TRBJ2-1
v_gene: TRBV13

CDR3aa: CASSGLAGSNTGELFF
CDR3nt: TGTGCCAGCAGCGGTCTAGCGGGGTCGAACACCGGGGAGCTGTTTTTT
abundance: NA
d_gene: TRBD2
j_gene: TRBJ2-2
v_gene: TRBV28

CDR3aa: CASINPGGASGELFF
CDR3nt: TGTGCCAGCATCAACCCCGGGGGGGCCTCCGGGGAGCTGTTTTTT
abundance: few
d_gene: TRBD2
j_gene: TRBJ2-2
v_gene: TRBV7-8

CDR3aa: CASSALDQPQHF
CDR3nt: TGTGCCAGCAGTGCTTTAGATCAGCCCCAGCATTTT
abundance: many
d_gene: NA
j_gene: TRBJ1-5
v_gene: TRBV12-3/TRBV12-4

CDR3aa: CASSSRLYLRF
CDR3nt: TGTGCCAGCAGCTCCCGTTTGTACCTCCGCTTC
abundance: NA
d_gene: NA
j_gene: TRBJ2-7
v_gene: TRBV7-2

CDR3aa: CSARERSNYGYTF
CDR3nt: TGCAGTGCACGAGAACGGAGCAACTATGGCTACACCTTC
abundance: few
d_gene: NA
j_gene: TRBJ1-2
v_gene: TRBV20-1

CDR3aa: CASSFLARPTDEQFF
CDR3nt: TGTGCCAGCAGCTTTCTAGCGCGCCCCACAGATGAGCAGTTCTTC
abundance: few
d_gene: NA
j_gene: TRBJ2-1
v_gene: TRBV5-4

CDR3aa: CASSLGAWGYNEQFF
CDR3nt: TGTGCCAGCAGTTTAGGGGCATGGGGGTACAATGAGCAGTTCTTC
abundance: NA
d_gene: NA
j_gene: TRBJ2-1
v_gene: TRBV27

CDR3aa: CASSSGLVPDTQYF
CDR3nt: TGCGCCAGCAGCTCGGGACTAGTTCCCGATACGCAGTATTTT
abundance: few
d_gene: TRBD2
j_gene: TRBJ2-3
v_gene: TRBV5-1

CDR3aa: CASSGILAGDLDTQYF
CDR3nt: TGTGCCAGCAGTGGTATACTAGCGGGGGACCTGGATACGCAGTATTTT
abundance: NA
d_gene: TRBD2
j_gene: TRBJ2-3
v_gene: TRBV28